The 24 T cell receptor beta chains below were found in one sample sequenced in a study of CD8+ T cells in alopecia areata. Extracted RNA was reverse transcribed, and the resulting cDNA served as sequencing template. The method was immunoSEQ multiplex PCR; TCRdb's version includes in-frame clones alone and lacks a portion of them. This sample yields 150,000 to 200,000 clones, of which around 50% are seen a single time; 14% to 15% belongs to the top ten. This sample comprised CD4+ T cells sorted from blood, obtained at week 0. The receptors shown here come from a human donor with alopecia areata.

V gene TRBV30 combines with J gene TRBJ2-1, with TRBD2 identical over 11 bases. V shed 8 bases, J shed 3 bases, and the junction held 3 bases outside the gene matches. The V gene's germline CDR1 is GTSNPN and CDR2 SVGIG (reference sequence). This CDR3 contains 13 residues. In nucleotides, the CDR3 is TGTGCCGGTACTAGCGGGGGCTACAATGAGCAGTTCTTC. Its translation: CAGTSGGYNEQFF. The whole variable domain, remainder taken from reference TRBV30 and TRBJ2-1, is SQTIHQWPATLVQPVGSPLSLECTVEGTSNPNLYWYRQAAGRGLQLLFYSVGIGQISSEVPQNLSASRPQDRQFILSSKKLLLSDSGFYLCAGTSGGYNEQFFGPGTRLTVL.

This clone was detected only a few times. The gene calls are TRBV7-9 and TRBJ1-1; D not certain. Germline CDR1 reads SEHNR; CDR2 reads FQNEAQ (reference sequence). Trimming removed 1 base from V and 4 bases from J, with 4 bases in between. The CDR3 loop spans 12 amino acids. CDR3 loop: CASSLDRTEAFF. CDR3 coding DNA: TGTGCCAGCAGCTTAGACCGCACTGAAGCTTTCTTT.

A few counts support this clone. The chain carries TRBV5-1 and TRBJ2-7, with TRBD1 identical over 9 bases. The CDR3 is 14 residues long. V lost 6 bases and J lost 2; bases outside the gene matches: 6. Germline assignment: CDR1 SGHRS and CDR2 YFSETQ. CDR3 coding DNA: TGCGCCAGCACCTTAAGGGACAGGGCCTACGAGCAGTACTTC. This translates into CASTLRDRAYEQYF.

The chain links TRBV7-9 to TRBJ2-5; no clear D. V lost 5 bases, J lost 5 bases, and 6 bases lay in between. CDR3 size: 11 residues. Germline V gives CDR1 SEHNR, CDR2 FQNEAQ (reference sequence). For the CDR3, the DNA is TGTGCCAGCAGCGATCGTGAGACCCAGTACTTC. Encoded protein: CASSDRETQYF.

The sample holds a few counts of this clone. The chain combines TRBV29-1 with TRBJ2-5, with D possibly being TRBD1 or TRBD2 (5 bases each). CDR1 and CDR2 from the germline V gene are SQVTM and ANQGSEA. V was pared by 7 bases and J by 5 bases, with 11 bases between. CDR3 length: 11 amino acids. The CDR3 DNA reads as TGCAGCGGAGGGGTTCGGGAGACCCAGTACTTC. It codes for CSGGVRETQYF.

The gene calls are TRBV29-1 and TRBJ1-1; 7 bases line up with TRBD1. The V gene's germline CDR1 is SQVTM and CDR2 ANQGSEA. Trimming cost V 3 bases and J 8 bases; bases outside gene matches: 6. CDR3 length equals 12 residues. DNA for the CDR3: TGCAGCGTTGAGGATGGGACAGCAGAAGCTTTCTTT. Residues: CSVEDGTAEAFF.

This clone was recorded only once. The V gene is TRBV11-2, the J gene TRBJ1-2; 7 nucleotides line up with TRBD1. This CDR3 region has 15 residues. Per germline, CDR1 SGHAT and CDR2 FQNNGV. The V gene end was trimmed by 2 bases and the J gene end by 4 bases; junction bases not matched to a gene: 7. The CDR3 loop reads CASSLLAGGSYGYTF. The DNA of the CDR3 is TGTGCCAGCAGCTTATTGGCAGGGGGATCCTATGGCTACACCTTC.

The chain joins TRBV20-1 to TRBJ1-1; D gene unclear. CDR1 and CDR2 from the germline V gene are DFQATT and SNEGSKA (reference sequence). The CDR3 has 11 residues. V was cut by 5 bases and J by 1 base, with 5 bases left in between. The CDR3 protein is CSASKNTEAFF. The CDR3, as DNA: TGCAGTGCTTCGAAGAACACTGAAGCTTTCTTT.

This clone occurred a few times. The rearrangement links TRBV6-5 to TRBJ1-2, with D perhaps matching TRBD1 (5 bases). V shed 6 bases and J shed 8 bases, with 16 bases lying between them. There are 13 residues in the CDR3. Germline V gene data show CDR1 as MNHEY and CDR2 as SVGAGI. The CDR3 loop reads CASSPLSGHGYTF. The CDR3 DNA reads TGTGCCAGCAGCCCACTCTCGGGGCACGGCTACACCTTC.

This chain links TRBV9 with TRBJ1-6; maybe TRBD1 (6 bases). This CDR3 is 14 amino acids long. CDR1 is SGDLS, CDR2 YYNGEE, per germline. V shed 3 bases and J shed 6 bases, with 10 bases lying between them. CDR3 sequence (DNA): TGTGCCAGCAGCGGGACAGCAAGTAATTCACCCCTCCACTTT. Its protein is CASSGTASNSPLHF. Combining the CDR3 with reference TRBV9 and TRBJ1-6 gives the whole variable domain DSGVTQTPKHLITATGQRVTLRCSPRSGDLSVYWYQQSLDQGLQFLIQYYNGEERAKGNILERFSAQQFPDLHSELNLSSLELGDSALYFCASSGTASNSPLHFGNGTRLTVT.

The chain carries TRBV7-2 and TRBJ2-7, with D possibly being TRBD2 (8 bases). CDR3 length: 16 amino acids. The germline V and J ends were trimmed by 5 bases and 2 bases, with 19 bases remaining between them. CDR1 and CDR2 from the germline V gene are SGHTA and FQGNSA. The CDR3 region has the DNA TGTGCCAGCAGCCCAAGGGGGCGGGGGGATCCCTACGAGCAGTACTTC. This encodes CASSPRGRGDPYEQYF.

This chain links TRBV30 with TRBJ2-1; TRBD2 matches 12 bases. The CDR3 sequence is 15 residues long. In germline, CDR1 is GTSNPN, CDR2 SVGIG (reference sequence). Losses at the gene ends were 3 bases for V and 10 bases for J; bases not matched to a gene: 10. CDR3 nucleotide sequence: TGTGCCTGGAGAATCGCTAGCGGGGGGGCCTCGGAGCAGTTCTTC. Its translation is CAWRIASGGASEQFF.

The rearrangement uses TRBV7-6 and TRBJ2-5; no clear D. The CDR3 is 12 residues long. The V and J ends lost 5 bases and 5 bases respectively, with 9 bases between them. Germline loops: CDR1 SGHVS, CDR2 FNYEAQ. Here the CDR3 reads CASSVNRETQYF. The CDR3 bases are TGTGCCAGCAGCGTTAACCGGGAGACCCAGTACTTC.

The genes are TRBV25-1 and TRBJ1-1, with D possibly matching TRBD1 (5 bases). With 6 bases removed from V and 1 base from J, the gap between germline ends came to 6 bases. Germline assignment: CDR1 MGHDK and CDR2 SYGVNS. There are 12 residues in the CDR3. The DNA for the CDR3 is TGTGCCAGCAGGCAGGGGAACACTGAAGCTTTCTTT. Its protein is CASRQGNTEAFF.

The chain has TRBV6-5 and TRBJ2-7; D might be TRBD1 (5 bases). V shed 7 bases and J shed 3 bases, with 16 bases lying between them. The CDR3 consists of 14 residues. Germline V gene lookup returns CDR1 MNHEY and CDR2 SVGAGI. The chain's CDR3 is CASTPRAGFYEQYF. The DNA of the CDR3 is TGTGCCAGCACCCCTAGGGCAGGGTTCTACGAGCAGTACTTC.

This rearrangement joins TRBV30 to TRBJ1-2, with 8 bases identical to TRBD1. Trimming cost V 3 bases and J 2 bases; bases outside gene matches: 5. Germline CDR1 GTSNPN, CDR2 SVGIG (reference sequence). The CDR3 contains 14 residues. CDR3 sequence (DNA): TGTGCCTGGAGACTAACAGGGGGAAACTATGGCTACACCTTC. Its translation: CAWRLTGGNYGYTF.

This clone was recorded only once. The CDR3 protein is CSVDSRGGNYGYTF. In DNA form, the CDR3 reads TGCAGCGTTGACAGCCGTGGGGGGAACTATGGCTACACCTTC. The chain couples TRBV29-1 to TRBJ1-2; the D gene is possibly TRBD1 (5 bases). This CDR3 spans 14 amino acids. Germline V gene sequence: CDR1 SQVTM, CDR2 ANQGSEA. Between the trimmed V and J ends, which lost 3 bases and 2 bases, there was a span of 13 bases.

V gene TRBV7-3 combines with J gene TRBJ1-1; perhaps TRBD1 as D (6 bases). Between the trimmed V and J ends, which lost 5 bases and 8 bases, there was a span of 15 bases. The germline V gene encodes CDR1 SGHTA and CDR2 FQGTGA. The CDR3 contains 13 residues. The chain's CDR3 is CASSPQWGGEAFF. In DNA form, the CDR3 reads TGTGCCAGCAGCCCCCAGTGGGGGGGCGAAGCTTTCTTT.

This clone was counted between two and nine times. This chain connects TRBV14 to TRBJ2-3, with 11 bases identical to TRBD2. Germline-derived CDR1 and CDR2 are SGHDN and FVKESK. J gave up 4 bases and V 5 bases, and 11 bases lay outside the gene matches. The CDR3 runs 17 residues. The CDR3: CASSARLTSGDADTQYF. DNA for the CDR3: TGTGCCAGCAGCGCACGACTGACTAGCGGGGACGCAGATACGCAGTATTTT.

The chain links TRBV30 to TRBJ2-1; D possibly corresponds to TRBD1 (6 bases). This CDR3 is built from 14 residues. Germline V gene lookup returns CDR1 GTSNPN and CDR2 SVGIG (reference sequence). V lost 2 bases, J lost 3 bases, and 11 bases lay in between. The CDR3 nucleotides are TGTGCCTGGAGTAGGGGGATGGTCTACAATGAGCAGTTCTTC. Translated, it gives CAWSRGMVYNEQFF.

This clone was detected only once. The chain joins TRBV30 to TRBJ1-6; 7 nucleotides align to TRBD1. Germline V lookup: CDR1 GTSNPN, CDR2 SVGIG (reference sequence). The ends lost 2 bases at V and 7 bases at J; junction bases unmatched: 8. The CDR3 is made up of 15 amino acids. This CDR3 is CAWSPTGTDNSPLHF. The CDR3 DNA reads TGTGCCTGGAGTCCTACCGGGACAGACAATTCACCCCTCCACTTT. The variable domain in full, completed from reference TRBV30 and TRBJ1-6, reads SQTIHQWPATLVQPVGSPLSLECTVEGTSNPNLYWYRQAAGRGLQLLFYSVGIGQISSEVPQNLSASRPQDRQFILSSKKLLLSDSGFYLCAWSPTGTDNSPLHFGNGTRLTVT.

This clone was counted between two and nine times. The CDR3 is CAISEHRGLQPQHF. CDR3 coding DNA: TGTGCCATCAGTGAACACAGGGGTCTACAGCCCCAGCATTTT. The rearrangement joins TRBV10-3 to TRBJ1-5, with TRBD1 identical over 7 bases. Germline V lookup: CDR1 ENHRY, CDR2 SYGVKD. The length of the CDR3 is 14 residues. J gave up 7 bases and V 3 bases, and 6 bases lay outside the gene matches.

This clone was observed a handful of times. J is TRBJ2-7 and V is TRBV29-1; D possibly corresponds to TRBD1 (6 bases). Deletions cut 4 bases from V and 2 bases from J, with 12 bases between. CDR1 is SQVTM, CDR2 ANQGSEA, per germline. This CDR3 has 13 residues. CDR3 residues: CSVGRGLTYEQYF. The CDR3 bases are TGCAGCGTTGGCAGGGGCCTCACCTACGAGCAGTACTTC.

CDR3 amino acids: CASETVEVSYEQYF. Here the CDR3 DNA reads TGTGCCAGCGAGACAGTGGAGGTCTCCTACGAGCAGTACTTC. The rearrangement links TRBV5-6 to TRBJ2-7, with D perhaps being TRBD1 or TRBD2 (5 bases each). From germline, CDR1 is SGHDT and CDR2 YYEEEE. The CDR3 length is 14 residues. With 7 bases removed from V and 0 bases from J, the gap between germline ends came to 14 bases. The complete variable domain, with remaining parts taken from reference TRBV5-6 and TRBJ2-7, reads DAGVTQSPTHLIKTRGQQVTLRCSPKSGHDTVSWYQQALGQGPQFIFQYYEEEERQRGNFPDRFSGHQFPNYSSELNVNALLLGDSALYLCASETVEVSYEQYFGPGTRLTVT.